The clone carrying this T cell receptor (beta chain) has just a few counts. CD4+ naive, central memory, regulatory and stem cell-like memory cells were sorted via CD45RO/CCR7/CD25/CD127/CD95/CD27. The sample originates from a study of beta chain features in type 1 diabetes. This CDR3 is built from 12 residues. Germline V gene data show CDR1 as GTSNPN and CDR2 as SVGIG (reference sequence). Trimming took off 2 bases at V and 10 bases at J, with 11 bases between the two ends. The sequenced template was cDNA made from the entire isolated RNA. Clones were sequenced by immunoSEQ multiplex PCR, and TCRdb holds only the in-frame ones, with some missing. There are 400,000 to 550,000 clones in the sample; about an eighth occur only once, and approximately 0.045% lies in the top ten.

The receptor's source is a woman younger than 35 in good health. The rearrangement uses TRBV30 and TRBJ1-4; possibly TRBD1 for D (5 bases). The sequencing sample was made of naive CD4+ T cells from blood. CDR3 DNA: TGTGCCTGGAGTCCCCAGAGGGGAAAACTGTTTTTT. Translated: CAWSPQRGKLFF.